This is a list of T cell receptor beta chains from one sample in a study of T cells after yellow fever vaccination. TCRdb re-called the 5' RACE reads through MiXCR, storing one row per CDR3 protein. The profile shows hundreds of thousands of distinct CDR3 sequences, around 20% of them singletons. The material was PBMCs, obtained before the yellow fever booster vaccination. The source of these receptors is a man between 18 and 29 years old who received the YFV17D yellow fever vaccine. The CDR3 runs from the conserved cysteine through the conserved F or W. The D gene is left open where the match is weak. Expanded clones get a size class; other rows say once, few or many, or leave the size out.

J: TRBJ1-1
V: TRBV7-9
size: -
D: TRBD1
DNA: TGTGCCAGCAGCTTTAAGACAGGGGCGAACACTGAAGCTTTCTTT
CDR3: CASSFKTGANTEAFF

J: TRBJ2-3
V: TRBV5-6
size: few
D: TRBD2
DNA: TGTGCCAGCAGCGCTGGGACTAGCGGGGCAACACACTGGGATACGCAGTATTTT
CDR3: CASSAGTSGATHWDTQYF

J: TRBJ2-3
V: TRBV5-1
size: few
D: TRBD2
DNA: TGCGCCAGCAACCTTAGAGGCGGGGGGGCCACAGATACGCAGTATTTT
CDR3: CASNLRGGGATDTQYF

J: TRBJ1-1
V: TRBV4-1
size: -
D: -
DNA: TGCGCCAGCAGCCCCTATTCGGGTGAAGCTTTCTTT
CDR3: CASSPYSGEAFF

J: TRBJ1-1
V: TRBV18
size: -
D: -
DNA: TGTGCCAGCTCACTTGGCAGGGGGAACACTGAAGCTTTCTTT
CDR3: CASSLGRGNTEAFF

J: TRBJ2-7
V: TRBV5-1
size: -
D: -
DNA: TGCGCCAGCAGCCTCCTGCGCGGCCTCGGCGCCTACGAGCAGTACTTC
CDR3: CASSLLRGLGAYEQYF

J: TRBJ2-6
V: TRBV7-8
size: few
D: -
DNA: TGTGCCAGCAGCTTAGCTGGGTTACTCTCTGGGGCCAACGTCCTGACTTTC
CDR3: CASSLAGLLSGANVLTF

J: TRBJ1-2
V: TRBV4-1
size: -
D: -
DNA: TGCGCCAGCAGCCAAGATAACAGGGAGGACTATGGCTACACCTTC
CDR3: CASSQDNREDYGYTF

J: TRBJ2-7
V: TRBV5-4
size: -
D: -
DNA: TGTGCCAGCAGCGTCCACGTAGCCTACGAGCAGTACTTC
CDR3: CASSVHVAYEQYF

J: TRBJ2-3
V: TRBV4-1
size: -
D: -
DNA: TGCGCCAGCAGCCAAGCCCCAGCGGGCACAGATACGCAGTATTTT
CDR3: CASSQAPAGTDTQYF

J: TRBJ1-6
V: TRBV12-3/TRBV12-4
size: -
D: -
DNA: TGTGCCAGCAGTAAACAGGATTCACCCCTCCACTTT
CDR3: CASSKQDSPLHF

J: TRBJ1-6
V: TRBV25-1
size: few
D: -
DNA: TGTGCCAGCAGTGAATACCCCGACCCAAGAAGGAATTCACCCCTCCACTTT
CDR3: CASSEYPDPRRNSPLHF

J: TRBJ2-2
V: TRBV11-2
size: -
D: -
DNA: TGTGCCAGCAGCTTAGCGCAGGCCATATCCGGGGAGCTGTTTTTT
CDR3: CASSLAQAISGELFF

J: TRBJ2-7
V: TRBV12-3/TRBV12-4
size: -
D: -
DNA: TGTGCCAGCAGTTTTGGAGGGAATCTCGAGCAGTACTTC
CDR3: CASSFGGNLEQYF

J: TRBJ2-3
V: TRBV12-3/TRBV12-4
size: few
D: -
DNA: TGTGCCAGCAGAGATACGGGGGCACAAGATACGCAGTATTTT
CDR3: CASRDTGAQDTQYF

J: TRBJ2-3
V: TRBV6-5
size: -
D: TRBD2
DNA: TGTGCCAGCAGTCCGATAGCGGGGGCAGGGGATACGCAGTATTTT
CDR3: CASSPIAGAGDTQYF

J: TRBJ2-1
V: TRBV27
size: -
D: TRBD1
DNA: TGTGCCAGCAGTTTCCAGCAGGGGGACAGACCTTACAATGAGCAGTTCTTC
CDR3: CASSFQQGDRPYNEQFF

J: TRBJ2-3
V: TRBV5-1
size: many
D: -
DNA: TGCGCCAGCAGTGGGGAGGGCACAGATACGCAGTATTTT
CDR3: CASSGEGTDTQYF

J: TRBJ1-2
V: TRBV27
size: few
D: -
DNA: TGTGCCAGCAGTTTAGGTATCCCTGGGATTTATGGCTACACCTTC
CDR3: CASSLGIPGIYGYTF

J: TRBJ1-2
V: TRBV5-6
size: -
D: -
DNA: TGTGCCAGCAGCTTGAGGGAGAGCTACACCTTC
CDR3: CASSLRESYTF

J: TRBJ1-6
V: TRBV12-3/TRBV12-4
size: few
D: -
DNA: TGTGCCAGCAGTCGACAGGTTGGGGGATCACCCCTCCACTTT
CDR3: CASSRQVGGSPLHF

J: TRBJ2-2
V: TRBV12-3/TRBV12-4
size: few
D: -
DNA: TGTGCCAGCAGTTTTAGTTTTACCGGGGAGCTGTTTTTT
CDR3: CASSFSFTGELFF

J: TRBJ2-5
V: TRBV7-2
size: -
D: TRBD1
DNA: TGTGCCAGCAGCTCGGACAGGGTAGGGGAGACCCAGTACTTC
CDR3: CASSSDRVGETQYF

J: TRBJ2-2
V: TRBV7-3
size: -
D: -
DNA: TGTGCCAGCAGCTTAACGGGTCAGGGGCCCGGGGAGCTGTTTTTT
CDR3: CASSLTGQGPGELFF

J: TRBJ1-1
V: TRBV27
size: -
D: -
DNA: TGTGCCAGCCGTTATATGATGAAGGGGGAAGCTTTCTTT
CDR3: CASRYMMKGEAFF

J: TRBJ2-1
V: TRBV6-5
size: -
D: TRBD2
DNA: TGTGCCAGCAGTAAACTAGCGGGGGTAGTCGAGCAGTTCTTC
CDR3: CASSKLAGVVEQFF

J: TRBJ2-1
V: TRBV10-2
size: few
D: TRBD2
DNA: TGCGCCAGCAGCGGACTAGCGGGGGCGGGTGAGCAGTTCTTC
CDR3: CASSGLAGAGEQFF

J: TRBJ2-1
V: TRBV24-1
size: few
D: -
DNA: TGTGCCACCAGTGTAGGCGGGGACAATGAGCAGTTCTTC
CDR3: CATSVGGDNEQFF

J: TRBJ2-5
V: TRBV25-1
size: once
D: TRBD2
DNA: TGTGCCAGCAGTGAAGAGCTAGCGGGGGTTGAGACCCAGTACTTC
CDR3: CASSEELAGVETQYF

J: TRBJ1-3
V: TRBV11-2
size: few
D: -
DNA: TGTGCCAGCAGCCCGCAACCCTCTGGAAACACCATATATTTT
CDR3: CASSPQPSGNTIYF

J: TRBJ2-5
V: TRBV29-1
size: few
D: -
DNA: TGCAGCGCCCGTGGGGGTAGGATTGAGACCCAGTACTTC
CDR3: CSARGGRIETQYF

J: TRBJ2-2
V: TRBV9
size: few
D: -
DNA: TGTGCCAGCAGCGCCGGTATTGGGGCGCGGGTCGGGGAGCTGTTTTTT
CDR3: CASSAGIGARVGELFF

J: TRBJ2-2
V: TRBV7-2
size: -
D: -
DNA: TGTGCCAGCAGCCAGGGACACGTTAACACCGGGGAGCTGTTTTTT
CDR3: CASSQGHVNTGELFF

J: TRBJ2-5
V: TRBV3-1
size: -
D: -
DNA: TGTGCCAGCAGCCAACAGCCTGGGGGCCAAGAGACCCAGTACTTC
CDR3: CASSQQPGGQETQYF

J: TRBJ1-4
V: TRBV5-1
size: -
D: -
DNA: TGCGCCAGCAGCTTGGAGATCCGAAGGGCAGGGGCTCTTGCAACTAATGAAAAACTGTTTTTT
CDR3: CASSLEIRRAGALATNEKLFF

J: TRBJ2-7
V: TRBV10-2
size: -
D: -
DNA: TGCGCCAGCAGTGAGGTGGCAGGCCCAAGGGGGCAGTACTTC
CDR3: CASSEVAGPRGQYF

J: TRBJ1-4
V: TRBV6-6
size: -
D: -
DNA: TGTGCCAGCAGTTACGGGGCAGGGTTTGGAGAAAAACTGTTTTTT
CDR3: CASSYGAGFGEKLFF

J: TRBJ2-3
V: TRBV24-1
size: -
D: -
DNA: TGTGCCACCAGTGATTTAGGCCCTGATACGCAGTATTTT
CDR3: CATSDLGPDTQYF

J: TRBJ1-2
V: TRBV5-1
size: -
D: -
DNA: TGCGCCAGCAGCCCGAAGGGAGACTGGAGTGGCTACACCTTC
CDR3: CASSPKGDWSGYTF

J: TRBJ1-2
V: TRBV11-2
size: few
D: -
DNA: TGTGCCAGCAGCTTAGTCATTAGCCCGGCGGTCTATGGCTACACCTTC
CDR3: CASSLVISPAVYGYTF

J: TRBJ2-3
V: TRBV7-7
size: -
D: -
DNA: TGTGCTAGCAGCTCGAGCTTCCGAGATACGCAGTATTTT
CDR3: CASSSSFRDTQYF

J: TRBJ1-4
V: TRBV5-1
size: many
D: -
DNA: TGTGCCAGCAGTTTGACAGCAACTAATGAAAAACTGTTTTTT
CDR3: CASSLTATNEKLFF

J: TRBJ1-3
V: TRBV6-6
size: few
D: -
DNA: TGTGCCAGCAGCCTATATTCCGGGACGGTCTTTGGAAACACCATATATTTT
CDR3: CASSLYSGTVFGNTIYF

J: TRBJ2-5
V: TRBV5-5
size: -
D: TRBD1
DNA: TGTGCCAGCAGCTTATCGGGTAGCCCGACAGGGCAAGAGACCCAGTACTTC
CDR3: CASSLSGSPTGQETQYF

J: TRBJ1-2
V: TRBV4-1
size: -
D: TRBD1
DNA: TGCGCCAGCAGCCAAGGAGGGGACAGGGCCTATGGCTACACCTTC
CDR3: CASSQGGDRAYGYTF

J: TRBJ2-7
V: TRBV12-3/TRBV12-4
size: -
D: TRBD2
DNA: TGTGCCAGCAGTTTTGGAGCGGGGACTTTTCTCGAGCAGTACTTC
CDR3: CASSFGAGTFLEQYF

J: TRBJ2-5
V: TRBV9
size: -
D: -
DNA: TGTGCCAGCAGCGCCTCGGACTATCGGGAGACCCAGTACTTC
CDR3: CASSASDYRETQYF

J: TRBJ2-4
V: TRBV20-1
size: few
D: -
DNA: TGCAGTGCTACCGGGACTCCCGGGGCCCAGTACTTC
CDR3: CSATGTPGAQYF

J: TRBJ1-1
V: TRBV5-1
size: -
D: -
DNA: TGCGCCAGCAGCTTGATGGGGAAGATGAACACTGAAGCTTTCTTT
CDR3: CASSLMGKMNTEAFF